This T cell receptor (beta chain) was found in a study of cytomegalovirus exposure and HLA in healthy donors. Germline V gene sequence: CDR1 SGHTA, CDR2 FQGNSA. The V and J ends lost 4 bases and 3 bases, in that order; junction bases with no gene match: 9. The CDR3 consists of 16 residues. 13 Jbeta primers and 60 Vbeta primers were used for the PCR. TCRdb's table, derived via immunoSEQ multiplex PCR, lists solely in-frame clones and lacks some. Of 180,000 or so clones listed, roughly 79% were seen once; the top ten hold around 15%. The receptor comes from a man aged 50 to 59 in good health and CMV-seropositive. Material for sequencing was PBMCs. V gene TRBV7-2 combines with J gene TRBJ2-4; the match to TRBD1 covers 7 bases. CDR3 region: CASSYQTGLVKNIQYF. As DNA, the CDR3 is TGTGCCAGCAGCTACCAGACAGGGTTGGTCAAAAACATTCAGTACTTC.